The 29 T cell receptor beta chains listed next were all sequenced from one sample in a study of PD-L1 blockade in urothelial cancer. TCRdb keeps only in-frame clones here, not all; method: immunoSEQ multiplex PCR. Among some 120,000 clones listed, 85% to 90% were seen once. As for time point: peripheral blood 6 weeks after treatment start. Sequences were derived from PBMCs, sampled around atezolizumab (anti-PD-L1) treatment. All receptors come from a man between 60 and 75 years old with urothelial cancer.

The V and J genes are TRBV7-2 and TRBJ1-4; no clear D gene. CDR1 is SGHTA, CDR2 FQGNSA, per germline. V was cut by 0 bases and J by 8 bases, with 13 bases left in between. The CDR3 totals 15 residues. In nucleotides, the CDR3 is TGTGCCAGCAGCTTAGCCTCGGGGTCGGGGGAAAAACTGTTTTTT. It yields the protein CASSLASGSGEKLFF.

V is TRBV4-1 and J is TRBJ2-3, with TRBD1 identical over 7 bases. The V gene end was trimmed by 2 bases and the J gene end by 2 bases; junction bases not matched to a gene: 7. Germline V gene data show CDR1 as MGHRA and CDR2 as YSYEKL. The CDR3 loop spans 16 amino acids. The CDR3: CASSQYDRANTDTQYF. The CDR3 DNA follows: TGCGCCAGCAGCCAATACGACAGGGCCAACACAGATACGCAGTATTTT.

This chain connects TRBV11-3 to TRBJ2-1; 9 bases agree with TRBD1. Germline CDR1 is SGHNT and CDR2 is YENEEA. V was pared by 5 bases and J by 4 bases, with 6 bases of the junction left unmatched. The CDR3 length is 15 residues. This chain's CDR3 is CASSDRGLGYNEQFF. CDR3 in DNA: TGTGCCAGCAGCGACAGGGGGTTGGGTTACAATGAGCAGTTCTTC.

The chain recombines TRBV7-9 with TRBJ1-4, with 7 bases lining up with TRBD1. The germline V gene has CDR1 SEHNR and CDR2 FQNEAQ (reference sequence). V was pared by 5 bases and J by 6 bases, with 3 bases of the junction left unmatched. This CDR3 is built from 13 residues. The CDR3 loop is CASSMGTDEKLFF. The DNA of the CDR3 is TGTGCCAGCAGCATGGGGACAGATGAAAAACTGTTTTTT.

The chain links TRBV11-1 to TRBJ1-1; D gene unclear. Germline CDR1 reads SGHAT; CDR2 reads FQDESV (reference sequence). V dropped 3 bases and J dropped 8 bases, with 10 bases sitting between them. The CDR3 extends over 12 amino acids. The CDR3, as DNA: TGTGCCAGCAGCTTGTCGGTTAGCGAAGCTTTCTTT. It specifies CASSLSVSEAFF.

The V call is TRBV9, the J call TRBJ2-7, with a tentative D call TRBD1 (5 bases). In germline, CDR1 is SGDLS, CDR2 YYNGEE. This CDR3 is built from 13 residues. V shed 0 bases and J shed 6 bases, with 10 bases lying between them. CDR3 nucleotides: TGTGCCAGCAGCGTAGTTCAGGGCTCCGAGCAGTACTTC. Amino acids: CASSVVQGSEQYF. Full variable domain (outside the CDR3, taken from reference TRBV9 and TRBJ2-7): DSGVTQTPKHLITATGQRVTLRCSPRSGDLSVYWYQQSLDQGLQFLIQYYNGEERAKGNILERFSAQQFPDLHSELNLSSLELGDSALYFCASSVVQGSEQYFGPGTRLTVT.

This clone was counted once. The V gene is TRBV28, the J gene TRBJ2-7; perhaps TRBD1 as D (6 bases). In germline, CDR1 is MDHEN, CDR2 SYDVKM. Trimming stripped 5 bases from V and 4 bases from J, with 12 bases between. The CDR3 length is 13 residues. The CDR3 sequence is CASSPRQVYEQYF. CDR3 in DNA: TGTGCCAGCAGTCCTCGACAGGTTTACGAGCAGTACTTC.

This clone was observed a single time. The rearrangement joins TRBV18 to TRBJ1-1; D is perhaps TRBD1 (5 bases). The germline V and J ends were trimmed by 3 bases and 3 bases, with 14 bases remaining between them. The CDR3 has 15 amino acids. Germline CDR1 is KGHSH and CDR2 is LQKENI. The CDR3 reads CASSPQGYGYTEAFF. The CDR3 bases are TGTGCCAGCTCACCCCAGGGTTATGGTTACACTGAAGCTTTCTTT.

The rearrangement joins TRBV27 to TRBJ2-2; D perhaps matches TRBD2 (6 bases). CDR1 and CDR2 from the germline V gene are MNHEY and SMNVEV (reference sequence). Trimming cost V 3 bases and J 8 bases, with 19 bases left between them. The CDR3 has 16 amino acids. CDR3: CASSFRLAPVLGELFF. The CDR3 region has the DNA TGTGCCAGCAGTTTCCGCCTAGCGCCCGTCTTGGGGGAGCTGTTTTTT.

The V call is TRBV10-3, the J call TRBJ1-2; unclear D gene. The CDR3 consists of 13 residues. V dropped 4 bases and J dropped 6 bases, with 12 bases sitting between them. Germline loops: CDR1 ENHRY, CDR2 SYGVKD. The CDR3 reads CAISARQVHGYTF. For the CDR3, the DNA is TGTGCCATCAGTGCCAGGCAGGTTCATGGCTACACCTTC.

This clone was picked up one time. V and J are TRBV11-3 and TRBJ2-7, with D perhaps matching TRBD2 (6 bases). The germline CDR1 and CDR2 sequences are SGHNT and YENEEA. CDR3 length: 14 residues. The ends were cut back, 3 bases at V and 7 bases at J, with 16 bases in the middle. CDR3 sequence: CASSLLATTWEQYF. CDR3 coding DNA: TGTGCCAGCAGCTTGCTAGCGACGACGTGGGAGCAGTACTTC.

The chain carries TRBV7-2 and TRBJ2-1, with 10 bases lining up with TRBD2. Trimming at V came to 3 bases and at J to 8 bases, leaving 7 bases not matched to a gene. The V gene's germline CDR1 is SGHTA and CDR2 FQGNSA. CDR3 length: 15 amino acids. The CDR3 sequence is CASSFRAGGPDEQFF. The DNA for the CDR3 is TGTGCCAGCAGCTTCAGAGCGGGGGGGCCCGATGAGCAGTTCTTC. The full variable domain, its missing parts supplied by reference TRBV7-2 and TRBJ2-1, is GAGVSQSPSNKVTEKGKDVELRCDPISGHTALYWYRQSLGQGLEFLIYFQGNSAPDKSGLPSDRFSAERTGGSVSTLTIQRTQQEDSAVYLCASSFRAGGPDEQFFGPGTRLTVL.

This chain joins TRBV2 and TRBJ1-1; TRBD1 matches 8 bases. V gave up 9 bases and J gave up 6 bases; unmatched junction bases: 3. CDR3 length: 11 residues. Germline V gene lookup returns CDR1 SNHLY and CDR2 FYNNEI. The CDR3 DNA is TGTGCCAGGCAGGGGGCCCCTGAAGCTTTCTTT. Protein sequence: CARQGAPEAFF.

The CDR3 sequence is CASSEIDRYHEQYF. The CDR3 DNA reads TGTGCCAGCAGCGAGATTGACAGGTACCACGAGCAGTACTTC. This chain connects TRBV27 to TRBJ2-7; tentative D call: TRBD1 (6 bases). Germline V lookup: CDR1 MNHEY, CDR2 SMNVEV (reference sequence). V lost 6 bases and J 5 bases, leaving 17 bases between the germline ends. The CDR3 is made up of 14 amino acids.

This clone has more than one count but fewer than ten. As DNA, the CDR3 is TGTGCCAGCAGCCAGGAGTTGAGGGGGGGCTACACCTTC. Its protein product is CASSQELRGGYTF. This rearrangement joins TRBV28 to TRBJ1-2; a possible D gene is TRBD1 (6 bases). The length of the CDR3 is 13 residues. Trimming removed 6 bases from V and 8 bases from J, with 16 bases in between. Germline loops: CDR1 MDHEN, CDR2 SYDVKM.

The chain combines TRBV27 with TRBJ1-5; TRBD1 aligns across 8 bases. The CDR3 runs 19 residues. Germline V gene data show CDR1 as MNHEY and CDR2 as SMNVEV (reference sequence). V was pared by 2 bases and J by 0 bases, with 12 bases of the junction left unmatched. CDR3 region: CASSLGSAGGGYSNQPQHF. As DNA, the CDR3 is TGTGCCAGCAGTTTAGGGTCCGCAGGGGGCGGGTATAGCAATCAGCCCCAGCATTTT.

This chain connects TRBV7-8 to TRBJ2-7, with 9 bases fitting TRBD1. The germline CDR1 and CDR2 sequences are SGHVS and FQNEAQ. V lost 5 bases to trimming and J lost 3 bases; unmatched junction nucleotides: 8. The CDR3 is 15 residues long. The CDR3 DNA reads TGTGCCAGCAGCCCGCGGGGACAGGGATACTACGAGCAGTACTTC. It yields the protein CASSPRGQGYYEQYF.

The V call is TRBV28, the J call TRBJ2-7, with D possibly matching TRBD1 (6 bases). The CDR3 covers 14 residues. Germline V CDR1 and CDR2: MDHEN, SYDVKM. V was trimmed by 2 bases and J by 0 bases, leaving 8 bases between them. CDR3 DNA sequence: TGTGCCAGCAGTTTACTAGGGGGCTCCTACGAGCAGTACTTC. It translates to CASSLLGGSYEQYF. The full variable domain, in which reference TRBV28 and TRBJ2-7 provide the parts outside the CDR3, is DVKVTQSSRYLVKRTGEKVFLECVQDMDHENMFWYRQDPGLGLRLIYFSYDVKMKEKGDIPEGYSVSREKKERFSLILESASTNQTSMYLCASSLLGGSYEQYFGPGTRLTVT.

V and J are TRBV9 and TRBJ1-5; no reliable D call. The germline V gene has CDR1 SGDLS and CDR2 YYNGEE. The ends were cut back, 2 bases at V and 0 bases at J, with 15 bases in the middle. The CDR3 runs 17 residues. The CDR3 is CASSVGGDPYSNQPQHF. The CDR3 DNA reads TGTGCCAGCAGCGTCGGCGGGGATCCATATAGCAATCAGCCCCAGCATTTT.

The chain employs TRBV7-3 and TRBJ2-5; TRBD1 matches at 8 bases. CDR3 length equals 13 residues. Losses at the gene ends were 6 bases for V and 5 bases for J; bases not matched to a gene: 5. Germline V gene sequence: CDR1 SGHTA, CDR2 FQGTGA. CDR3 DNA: TGTGCCAGCAGAGCAGGGGGCCAGGAGACCCAGTACTTC. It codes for CASRAGGQETQYF. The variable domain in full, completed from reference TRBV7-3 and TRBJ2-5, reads GAGVSQTPSNKVTEKGKYVELRCDPISGHTALYWYRQSLGQGPEFLIYFQGTGAADDSGLPNDRFFAVRPEGSVSTLKIQRTERGDSAVYLCASRAGGQETQYFGPGTRLLVL.

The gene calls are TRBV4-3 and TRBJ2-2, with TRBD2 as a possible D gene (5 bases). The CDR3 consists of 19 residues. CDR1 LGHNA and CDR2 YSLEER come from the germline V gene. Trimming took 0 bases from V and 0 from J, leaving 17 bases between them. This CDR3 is CASSQDYSLGVANTGELFF. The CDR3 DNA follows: TGCGCCAGCAGCCAAGATTACTCTCTCGGGGTCGCGAACACCGGGGAGCTGTTTTTT.

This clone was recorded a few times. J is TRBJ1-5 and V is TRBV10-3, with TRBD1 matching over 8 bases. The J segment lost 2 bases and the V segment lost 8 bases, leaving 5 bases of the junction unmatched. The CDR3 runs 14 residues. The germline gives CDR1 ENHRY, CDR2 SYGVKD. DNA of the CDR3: TGTGCCATCTGGACAGGGTCTGGCAATCAGCCCCAGCATTTT. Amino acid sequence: CAIWTGSGNQPQHF.

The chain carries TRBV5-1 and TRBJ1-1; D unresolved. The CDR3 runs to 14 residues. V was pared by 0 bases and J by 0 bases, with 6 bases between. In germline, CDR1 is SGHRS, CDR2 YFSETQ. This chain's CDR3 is CASSLDQLNTEAFF. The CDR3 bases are TGCGCCAGCAGCTTGGATCAGTTGAACACTGAAGCTTTCTTT.

The DNA for the CDR3 is TGCGCCAGCAGCTTGACTTCCCCCAATGAGCAGTTCTTC. Translating gives CASSLTSPNEQFF. The chain carries TRBV5-1 and TRBJ2-1; D gene ambiguous. Germline V gene data show CDR1 as SGHRS and CDR2 as YFSETQ. The CDR3 has 13 residues. V lost 1 base and J 6 bases, leaving 8 bases between the germline ends.

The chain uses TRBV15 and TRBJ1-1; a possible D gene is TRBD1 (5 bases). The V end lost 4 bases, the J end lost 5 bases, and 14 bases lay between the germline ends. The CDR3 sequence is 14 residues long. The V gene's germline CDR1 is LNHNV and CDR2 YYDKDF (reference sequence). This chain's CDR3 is CATSTNWRGTEAFF. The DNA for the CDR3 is TGTGCCACCAGCACCAATTGGCGGGGGACTGAAGCTTTCTTT.

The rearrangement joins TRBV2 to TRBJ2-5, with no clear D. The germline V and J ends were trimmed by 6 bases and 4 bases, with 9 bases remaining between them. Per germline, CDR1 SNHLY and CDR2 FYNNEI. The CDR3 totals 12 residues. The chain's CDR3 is CASRDKRETQYF. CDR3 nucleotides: TGTGCCAGCAGAGATAAGAGAGAGACCCAGTACTTC.

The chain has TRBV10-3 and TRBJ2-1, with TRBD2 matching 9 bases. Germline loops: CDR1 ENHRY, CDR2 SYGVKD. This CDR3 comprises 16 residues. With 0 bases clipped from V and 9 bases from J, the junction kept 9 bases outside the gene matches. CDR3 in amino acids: CAISESTAGGLSEQFF. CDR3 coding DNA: TGTGCCATCAGTGAGTCGACGGCGGGGGGGCTCAGTGAGCAGTTCTTC.

CDR3 region: CASSPPTGNTEAFF. Here the CDR3 DNA reads TGTGCCAGCAGCCCTCCGACAGGGAACACTGAAGCTTTCTTT. This chain uses TRBV6-5 with TRBJ1-1; a possible D gene is TRBD1 (6 bases). V lost 6 bases to trimming and J lost 1 base, with 12 bases between them. This CDR3 comprises 14 residues. Germline V CDR1 and CDR2: MNHEY, SVGAGI.

The CDR3 DNA reads TGTGCCAGCAGTAGACCGGGACTAGGGGACGAGCAGTACTTC. Translated, it gives CASSRPGLGDEQYF. V gene TRBV28 combines with J gene TRBJ2-7; TRBD2 agrees at 8 bases. CDR3 size: 14 residues. The ends lost 5 bases at V and 5 bases at J; junction bases unmatched: 8. Germline CDR1 and CDR2: MDHEN and SYDVKM.